This TCR beta chain was captured by sequencing in a study of regulatory T cells in long-lasting Graves disease. Building of the TCR beta libraries involved iRepertoire HTBI primers and Arm-PCR of CDR3 regions. Using its own MiXCR run on the multiplex PCR reads, TCRdb lists one record per CDR3 protein. The table has roughly 250,000 distinct CDR3 sequences, 18% seen once. Time point described: newly diagnosed GD, antithyroid drugs for less than 3 months. The TCR library used RNA extracted from PBMCs. Germline assignment: CDR1 SGHTA and CDR2 FQGTGA. CDR3 length: 15 residues. The V gene end was trimmed by 2 bases and the J gene end by 3 bases; junction bases not matched to a gene: 4. The sample holds many counts of this clonotype. The sample was also linked to a second study, of T cells in Graves' hyperthyroidism and ophthalmopathy.

This clonotype originated in a woman aged 30 to 39 with Graves disease. The genes are TRBV7-3 and TRBJ2-1, with TRBD2 matching 7 bases. Specimen: peripheral blood mononuclear cells (PBMCs), collected at new diagnosis, from a patient treated with antithyroid drugs. CDR3 sequence: CASSLLTGGYNEQFF. In nucleotides, the CDR3 is TGTGCCAGCAGCTTATTAACGGGGGGCTACAATGAGCAGTTCTTC.